A selection of T cell receptor beta chains follows, all from one sample in a study of shared clonotypes between healthy human individuals. Clones were sequenced by immunoSEQ multiplex PCR, and TCRdb holds only the in-frame ones, with some missing. The sample includes about 550,000 clones, about 95% seen only once; the top ten take about 0.11%. Sequencing was carried out using naive CD8+ T cells sorted from blood. These receptors were collected from a woman aged 25 to 39 in good health. Both conserved end residues are part of each CDR3. D genes are given only for firm matches. Clone size appears in some rows only: once, few, many, or a class for an expanded clone.

CDR3aa: CASSPTSSYEQYF
CDR3nt: TGTGCCAGCAGCCCTACGAGCTCCTACGAGCAGTACTTC
v_gene: TRBV9
abundance: .
d_gene: .
j_gene: TRBJ2-7
len: 13

CDR3aa: CASSDSLIPAGYQGTEAFF
CDR3nt: TGTGCCAGCAGCGACTCATTAATCCCAGCGGGATATCAAGGCACTGAAGCTTTCTTT
v_gene: TRBV9
abundance: few
d_gene: .
j_gene: TRBJ1-1
len: 19

CDR3aa: CASSLFAKQVGVPGELFF
CDR3nt: TGTGCCAGCAGTTTATTTGCGAAACAAGTTGGGGTACCCGGGGAGCTGTTTTTT
v_gene: TRBV28
abundance: .
d_gene: .
j_gene: TRBJ2-2
len: 18

CDR3aa: CASSPTGLHGDEQFF
CDR3nt: TGTGCCAGTAGTCCCACGGGACTACACGGAGATGAGCAGTTCTTC
v_gene: TRBV19
abundance: .
d_gene: TRBD2
j_gene: TRBJ2-1
len: 15

CDR3aa: CASSQRQGETQYF
CDR3nt: TGCGCCAGCAGCCAGAGACAGGGAGAGACCCAGTACTTC
v_gene: TRBV4-1
abundance: .
d_gene: TRBD1
j_gene: TRBJ2-5
len: 13

CDR3aa: CASSPTFEGYEQYF
CDR3nt: TGTGCCAGCAGCCCGACCTTCGAGGGCTACGAGCAGTACTTC
v_gene: TRBV27
abundance: .
d_gene: .
j_gene: TRBJ2-7
len: 14

CDR3aa: CASSFLSGISGELFF
CDR3nt: TGTGCCAGCAGTTTCCTCAGCGGGATTTCGGGGGAGCTGTTTTTT
v_gene: TRBV27
abundance: .
d_gene: TRBD2
j_gene: TRBJ2-2
len: 15

CDR3aa: CASSFEWGHGYTF
CDR3nt: TGTGCCAGCAGTTTTGAATGGGGACATGGCTACACCTTC
v_gene: TRBV27
abundance: .
d_gene: .
j_gene: TRBJ1-2
len: 13

CDR3aa: CASSLAADRVDGYTF
CDR3nt: TGTGCCAGCAGCTTAGCAGCGGACAGGGTGGACGGCTACACCTTC
v_gene: TRBV13
abundance: .
d_gene: TRBD1
j_gene: TRBJ1-2
len: 15

CDR3aa: CASSIVLARDEQFF
CDR3nt: TGTGCCAGTAGTATAGTCCTAGCGAGGGATGAGCAGTTCTTC
v_gene: TRBV19
abundance: once
d_gene: .
j_gene: TRBJ2-1
len: 14

CDR3aa: CASSQEPGRGNTIYF
CDR3nt: TGCGCCAGCAGCCAAGAGCCAGGGCGAGGAAACACCATATATTTT
v_gene: TRBV4-1
abundance: .
d_gene: .
j_gene: TRBJ1-3
len: 15

CDR3aa: CASSDGQGGTGQPQHF
CDR3nt: TGTGCCAGCAGTGACGGACAGGGAGGGACCGGGCAGCCCCAGCATTTT
v_gene: TRBV27
abundance: .
d_gene: TRBD1
j_gene: TRBJ1-5
len: 16

CDR3aa: CASSLSPGAAEETQYF
CDR3nt: TGTGCCAGCAGTTTATCTCCGGGGGCGGCCGAAGAGACCCAGTACTTC
v_gene: TRBV27
abundance: .
d_gene: .
j_gene: TRBJ2-5
len: 16

CDR3aa: CASSLTGGEGVGELFF
CDR3nt: TGTGCCAGCAGTTTGACAGGGGGCGAGGGCGTCGGGGAGCTGTTTTTT
v_gene: TRBV28
abundance: .
d_gene: TRBD1
j_gene: TRBJ2-2
len: 16

CDR3aa: CASSYTLAGGGHETQYF
CDR3nt: TGTGCCAGCAGTTATACACTAGCGGGAGGAGGTCACGAGACCCAGTACTTC
v_gene: TRBV28
abundance: .
d_gene: TRBD2
j_gene: TRBJ2-5
len: 17

CDR3aa: CASSLSGSQPQHF
CDR3nt: TGTGCCAGCAGCTTGTCAGGGAGTCAGCCCCAGCATTTT
v_gene: TRBV5-6
abundance: .
d_gene: .
j_gene: TRBJ1-5
len: 13

CDR3aa: CSVEGAAGELFF
CDR3nt: TGCAGCGTTGAAGGGGCAGCCGGGGAGCTGTTTTTT
v_gene: TRBV29-1
abundance: .
d_gene: .
j_gene: TRBJ2-2
len: 12

CDR3aa: CASSLPQEDGYEQYF
CDR3nt: TGTGCCAGCAGCTTGCCCCAGGAGGATGGATACGAGCAGTACTTC
v_gene: TRBV5-4
abundance: .
d_gene: .
j_gene: TRBJ2-7
len: 15

CDR3aa: CASGTAENTGELFF
CDR3nt: TGTGCCAGTGGGACAGCCGAGAACACCGGGGAGCTGTTTTTT
v_gene: TRBV2
abundance: .
d_gene: TRBD1
j_gene: TRBJ2-2
len: 14

CDR3aa: CASSPGVSTEAFF
CDR3nt: TGTGCCAGCAGCCCAGGGGTGTCCACTGAAGCTTTCTTT
v_gene: TRBV9
abundance: .
d_gene: .
j_gene: TRBJ1-1
len: 13

CDR3aa: CASSIDTEARSYEQYF
CDR3nt: TGTGCCAGTAGTATCGACACCGAGGCCAGGAGCTACGAGCAGTACTTC
v_gene: TRBV19
abundance: .
d_gene: .
j_gene: TRBJ2-7
len: 16

CDR3aa: CASSNGPLGEQFF
CDR3nt: TGTGCCAGCAGCAACGGACCTCTTGGTGAGCAGTTCTTC
v_gene: TRBV11-2
abundance: .
d_gene: .
j_gene: TRBJ2-1
len: 13

CDR3aa: CASSSGLSGPEQFF
CDR3nt: TGTGCCAGCAGCTCGGGCTTATCTGGTCCTGAGCAGTTCTTC
v_gene: TRBV7-9
abundance: .
d_gene: .
j_gene: TRBJ2-1
len: 14

CDR3aa: CASSLDKGERRNEQFF
CDR3nt: TGTGCCAGCAGCTTAGATAAGGGGGAGAGGAGGAATGAGCAGTTCTTC
v_gene: TRBV11-2
abundance: .
d_gene: .
j_gene: TRBJ2-1
len: 16

CDR3aa: CASSWTSGTYEQYF
CDR3nt: TGTGCCAGCAGCTGGACTAGCGGAACCTACGAGCAGTACTTC
v_gene: TRBV11-2
abundance: .
d_gene: TRBD2
j_gene: TRBJ2-7
len: 14

CDR3aa: CASSLGPEGQFF
CDR3nt: TGTGCCAGCAGCCTAGGACCTGAGGGGCAGTTCTTC
v_gene: TRBV13
abundance: .
d_gene: .
j_gene: TRBJ2-1
len: 12

CDR3aa: CASSLLAGSSYEQYF
CDR3nt: TGTGCCAGCAGCCTACTAGCGGGAAGCTCCTACGAGCAGTACTTC
v_gene: TRBV7-8
abundance: .
d_gene: TRBD2
j_gene: TRBJ2-7
len: 15

CDR3aa: CASSLSAYQTEAFF
CDR3nt: TGCGCCAGCAGCTTGTCCGCTTATCAGACTGAAGCTTTCTTT
v_gene: TRBV5-1
abundance: .
d_gene: .
j_gene: TRBJ1-1
len: 14

CDR3aa: CASSFPPMGDNEQFF
CDR3nt: TGTGCCAGCAGCTTCCCCCCTATGGGCGACAATGAGCAGTTCTTC
v_gene: TRBV13
abundance: .
d_gene: .
j_gene: TRBJ2-1
len: 15

CDR3aa: CASSLGTSGYNEQFF
CDR3nt: TGTGCCAGCAGCCTTGGGACTAGCGGCTACAATGAGCAGTTCTTC
v_gene: TRBV7-9
abundance: .
d_gene: TRBD2
j_gene: TRBJ2-1
len: 15

CDR3aa: CASSPGLAGVSTGELFF
CDR3nt: TGTGCCAGCAGTCCCGGACTAGCGGGAGTAAGCACCGGGGAGCTGTTTTTT
v_gene: TRBV28
abundance: .
d_gene: TRBD2
j_gene: TRBJ2-2
len: 17

CDR3aa: CASSMVQGAPDQPQHF
CDR3nt: TGTGCCAGTAGTATGGTCCAGGGGGCGCCTGATCAGCCCCAGCATTTT
v_gene: TRBV19
abundance: .
d_gene: TRBD1
j_gene: TRBJ1-5
len: 16

CDR3aa: CASSLKAGLYYEQYF
CDR3nt: TGTGCCAGCAGCTTGAAAGCGGGACTTTATTACGAGCAGTACTTC
v_gene: TRBV7-6
abundance: .
d_gene: TRBD2
j_gene: TRBJ2-7
len: 15

CDR3aa: CASKAEGYRYEQYF
CDR3nt: TGTGCCAGCAAAGCAGAGGGATATCGCTACGAGCAGTACTTC
v_gene: TRBV6-1
abundance: .
d_gene: .
j_gene: TRBJ2-7
len: 14

CDR3aa: CASSPDPYTYEQYF
CDR3nt: TGTGCCAGCAGCCCCGACCCATACACCTACGAGCAGTACTTC
v_gene: TRBV7-6
abundance: .
d_gene: .
j_gene: TRBJ2-7
len: 14

CDR3aa: CASSELAEVPLYEQYF
CDR3nt: TGTGCCAGTAGTGAACTAGCGGAAGTCCCCCTCTACGAGCAGTACTTC
v_gene: TRBV19
abundance: .
d_gene: TRBD2
j_gene: TRBJ2-7
len: 16

CDR3aa: CASRTPGLAGTPRYNEQFF
CDR3nt: TGTGCCAGCCGCACGCCGGGACTAGCGGGAACGCCCCGGTACAATGAGCAGTTCTTC
v_gene: TRBV27
abundance: .
d_gene: TRBD2
j_gene: TRBJ2-1
len: 19

CDR3aa: CASSLTTGTYEQYF
CDR3nt: TGCGCCAGCAGCTTAACGACGGGAACCTACGAGCAGTACTTC
v_gene: TRBV5-1
abundance: .
d_gene: .
j_gene: TRBJ2-7
len: 14

CDR3aa: CASSPGTSGSSEQYF
CDR3nt: TGTGCCAGCAGTCCCGGGACTAGCGGGAGTAGCGAGCAGTACTTC
v_gene: TRBV27
abundance: .
d_gene: TRBD2
j_gene: TRBJ2-7
len: 15

CDR3aa: CAIIPRDTSYEQYF
CDR3nt: TGTGCCATAATCCCGCGGGATACGTCCTACGAGCAGTACTTC
v_gene: TRBV2
abundance: .
d_gene: .
j_gene: TRBJ2-7
len: 14

CDR3aa: CASSLSVYEQYF
CDR3nt: TGTGCCAGCAGCTTGTCGGTATACGAGCAGTACTTC
v_gene: TRBV4-2
abundance: .
d_gene: .
j_gene: TRBJ2-7
len: 12

CDR3aa: CASSLTRTGAQYF
CDR3nt: TGTGCCAGCAGTTTAACCCGGACGGGTGCCCAGTACTTC
v_gene: TRBV27
abundance: once
d_gene: .
j_gene: TRBJ2-7
len: 13

CDR3aa: CASSIGVGARINTGELFF
CDR3nt: TGTGCCAGTAGTATTGGAGTGGGAGCTCGAATAAACACCGGGGAGCTGTTTTTT
v_gene: TRBV19
abundance: .
d_gene: .
j_gene: TRBJ2-2
len: 18

CDR3aa: CASSVGRGEQYF
CDR3nt: TGTGCCAGCAGCGTAGGGCGAGGCGAGCAGTACTTC
v_gene: TRBV9
abundance: .
d_gene: .
j_gene: TRBJ2-7
len: 12

CDR3aa: CASTITGFPYEQYF
CDR3nt: TGTGCCAGCACTATTACCGGCTTCCCCTACGAGCAGTACTTC
v_gene: TRBV28
abundance: .
d_gene: .
j_gene: TRBJ2-7
len: 14

CDR3aa: CASSLGPSYEQYF
CDR3nt: TGTGCCAGCAGCTTAGGCCCCTCCTACGAGCAGTACTTC
v_gene: TRBV7-2
abundance: .
d_gene: .
j_gene: TRBJ2-7
len: 13

CDR3aa: CASSPQQGKAFF
CDR3nt: TGTGCCAGCAGTCCTCAGCAGGGCAAAGCTTTCTTT
v_gene: TRBV28
abundance: .
d_gene: .
j_gene: TRBJ1-1
len: 12

CDR3aa: CASSLVGPQETQYF
CDR3nt: TGTGCCAGCAGTTTAGTTGGACCGCAAGAGACCCAGTACTTC
v_gene: TRBV28
abundance: .
d_gene: .
j_gene: TRBJ2-5
len: 14

CDR3aa: CASSLSYGDTEAFF
CDR3nt: TGTGCCAGCAGTTTATCCTACGGGGACACTGAAGCTTTCTTT
v_gene: TRBV27
abundance: .
d_gene: .
j_gene: TRBJ1-1
len: 14

CDR3aa: CASASGSIFEQFF
CDR3nt: TGTGCTAGTGCGAGCGGGAGTATATTTGAGCAGTTCTTC
v_gene: TRBV12-5
abundance: .
d_gene: TRBD2
j_gene: TRBJ2-1
len: 13

CDR3aa: CASSQEGLGETQYF
CDR3nt: TGCGCCAGCAGCCAAGAGGGATTGGGGGAGACCCAGTACTTC
v_gene: TRBV4-1
abundance: .
d_gene: .
j_gene: TRBJ2-5
len: 14

CDR3aa: CASSPYDRGLGNTIYF
CDR3nt: TGCGCCAGCAGCCCCTACGACAGGGGGCTAGGAAACACCATATATTTT
v_gene: TRBV4-1
abundance: .
d_gene: TRBD1
j_gene: TRBJ1-3
len: 16

CDR3aa: CASRGQGDTGELFF
CDR3nt: TGCGCCAGCCGGGGGCAGGGTGATACCGGGGAGCTGTTTTTT
v_gene: TRBV10-1
abundance: .
d_gene: .
j_gene: TRBJ2-2
len: 14